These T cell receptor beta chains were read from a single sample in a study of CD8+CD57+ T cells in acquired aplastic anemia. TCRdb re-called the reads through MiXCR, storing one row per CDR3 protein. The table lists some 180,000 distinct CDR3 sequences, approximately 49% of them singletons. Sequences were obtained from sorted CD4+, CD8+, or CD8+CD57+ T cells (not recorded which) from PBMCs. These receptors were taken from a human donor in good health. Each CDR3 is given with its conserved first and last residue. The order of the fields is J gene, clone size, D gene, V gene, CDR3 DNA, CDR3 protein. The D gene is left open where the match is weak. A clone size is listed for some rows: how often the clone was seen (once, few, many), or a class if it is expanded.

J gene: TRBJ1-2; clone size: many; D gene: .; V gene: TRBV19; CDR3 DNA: TGTGCCAGTAGTAGAACAGGGAGCGGCTACACCTTC; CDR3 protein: CASSRTGSGYTF
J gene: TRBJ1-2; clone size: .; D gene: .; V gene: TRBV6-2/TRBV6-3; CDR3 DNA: TGTGCCAGCAGTCGTCCGCCGGGGGGGCGCTTCTATGGCTACACCTTC; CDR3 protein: CASSRPPGGRFYGYTF
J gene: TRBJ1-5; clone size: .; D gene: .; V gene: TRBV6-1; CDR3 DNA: TGTGCCAGCAGTGAAGCGGTCGGGCCCCAGCATTTT; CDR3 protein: CASSEAVGPQHF
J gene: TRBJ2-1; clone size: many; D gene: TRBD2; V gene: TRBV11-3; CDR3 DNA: TGTGCCAGCAGCACCGGGACTAGCCCCAATGAGCAGTTCTTC; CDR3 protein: CASSTGTSPNEQFF
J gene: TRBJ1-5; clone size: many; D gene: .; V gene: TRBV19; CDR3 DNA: TGTGCCAGTAGCCCCCTTCGGCGGGGAGTCTATCAGCCCCAGCATTTT; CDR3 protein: CASSPLRRGVYQPQHF
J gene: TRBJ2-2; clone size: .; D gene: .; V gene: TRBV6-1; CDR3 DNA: TGTGCCAGCAGTGAAGTGAGGGGTTGGGGGACCGGGGAGCTGTTTTTT; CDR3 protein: CASSEVRGWGTGELFF
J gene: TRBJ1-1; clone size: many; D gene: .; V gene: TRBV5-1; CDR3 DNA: TGCGCCAGCAGCACGGACAGACCTAACACTGAAGCTTTCTTT; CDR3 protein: CASSTDRPNTEAFF
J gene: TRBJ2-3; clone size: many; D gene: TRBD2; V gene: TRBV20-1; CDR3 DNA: TGCAGTGCTGATACAAGCGGGAGTTACGCAGATACGCAGTATTTT; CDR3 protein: CSADTSGSYADTQYF
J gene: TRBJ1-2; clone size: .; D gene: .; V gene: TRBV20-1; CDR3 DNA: TGCAGTGCTAGCAGGGATGGCTACACCTTC; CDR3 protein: CSASRDGYTF
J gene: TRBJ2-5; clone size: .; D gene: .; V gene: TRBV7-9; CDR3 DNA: TGTGCCAGCAGCTTAGGGGCAGAAGAGACCCAGTACTTC; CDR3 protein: CASSLGAEETQYF
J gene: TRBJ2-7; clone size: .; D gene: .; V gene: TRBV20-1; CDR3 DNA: TGCAGTGCTAGAGATGGTCGGGGTCTCGGACTCCAAAATGAGCAGTACTTC; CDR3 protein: CSARDGRGLGLQNEQYF
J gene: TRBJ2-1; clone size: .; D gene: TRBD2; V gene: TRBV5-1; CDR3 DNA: TGCGCCAGCAGCCCCCGCGGGAGGCCTACTTCCTACAATGAGCAGTTCTTC; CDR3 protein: CASSPRGRPTSYNEQFF
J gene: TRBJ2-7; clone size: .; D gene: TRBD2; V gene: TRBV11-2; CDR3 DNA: TGTGCCAGCAGCCGGTATAGCGGGAGGGCCTCAAGGGAGCAGTACTTC; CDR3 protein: CASSRYSGRASREQYF
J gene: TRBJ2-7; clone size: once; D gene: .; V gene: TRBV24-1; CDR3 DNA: TGTGCCACCAGTTTAACGGGACAAATTGACTACGAGCAGTACTTC; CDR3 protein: CATSLTGQIDYEQYF
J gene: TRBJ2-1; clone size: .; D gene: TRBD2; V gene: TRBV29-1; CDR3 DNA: TGCAGCCTGAATAGCGGGAGCGGTGAGCAGTTCTTC; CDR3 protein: CSLNSGSGEQFF
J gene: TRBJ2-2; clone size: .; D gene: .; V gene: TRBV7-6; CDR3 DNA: TGTGCCAGCAGTGGGAATTCGAACACCGGGGAGCTGTTTTTT; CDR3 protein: CASSGNSNTGELFF
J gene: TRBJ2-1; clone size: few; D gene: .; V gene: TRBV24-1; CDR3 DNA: TGTGCCACCAGTTCCGACACATGGCCATACAATGAGCAGTTCTTC; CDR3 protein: CATSSDTWPYNEQFF
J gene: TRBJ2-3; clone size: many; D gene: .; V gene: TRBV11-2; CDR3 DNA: TGTGCCAGCAGCTCCCGCCTCAGCGGACCCGGCACAGATACGCAGTATTTT; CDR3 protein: CASSSRLSGPGTDTQYF
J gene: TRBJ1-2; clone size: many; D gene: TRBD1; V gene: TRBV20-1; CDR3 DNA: TGCAGTGCATCGGACAGGGTCTCTGGCTACACCTTC; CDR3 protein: CSASDRVSGYTF
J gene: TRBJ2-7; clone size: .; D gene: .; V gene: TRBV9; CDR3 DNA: TGTGCCAGCTCTACAGGGAGGGGGGTCTACGAGCAGTACTTC; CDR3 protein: CASSTGRGVYEQYF
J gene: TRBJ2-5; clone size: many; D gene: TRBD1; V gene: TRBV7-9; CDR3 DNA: TGTGCCAGCAGCTTCGACAGGGGGCAGGGCGGGACCCAGTACTTC; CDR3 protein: CASSFDRGQGGTQYF
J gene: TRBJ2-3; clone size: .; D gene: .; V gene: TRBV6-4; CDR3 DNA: TGTGCCAGCAGTGACGGGGCCTCTAGCACAGATACGCAGTATTTT; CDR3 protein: CASSDGASSTDTQYF
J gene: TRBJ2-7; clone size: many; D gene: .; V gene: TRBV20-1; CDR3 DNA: TGCAGTGCTGGGGAGTACGAGCAGTACTTC; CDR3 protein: CSAGEYEQYF
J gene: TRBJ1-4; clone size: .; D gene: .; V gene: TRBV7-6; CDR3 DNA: TGTGCCAGCAGCTCGGGCCCCGCGGCAGCAACTAATGAAAAACTGTTTTTT; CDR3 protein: CASSSGPAAATNEKLFF
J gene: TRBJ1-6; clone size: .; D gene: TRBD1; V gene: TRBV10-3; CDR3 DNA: TGTGCCATCAATAGGGACAGGGGGATTAATTCACCCCTCCACTTT; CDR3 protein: CAINRDRGINSPLHF
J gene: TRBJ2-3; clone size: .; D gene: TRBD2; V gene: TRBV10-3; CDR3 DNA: TGTGCCATCAGTAGAACCCGGACTAGTTCCACAGATACGCAGTATTTT; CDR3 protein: CAISRTRTSSTDTQYF
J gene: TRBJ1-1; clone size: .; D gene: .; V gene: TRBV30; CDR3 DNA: TGTGCCTGGAGTAGGTCAGGTGGGGGGAACACTGAAGCTTTCTTT; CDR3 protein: CAWSRSGGGNTEAFF
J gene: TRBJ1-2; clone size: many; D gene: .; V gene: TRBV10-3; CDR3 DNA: TGTGCCATCAGTGAAAGGCGTGGTCGCGGCTACACCTTC; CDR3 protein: CAISERRGRGYTF
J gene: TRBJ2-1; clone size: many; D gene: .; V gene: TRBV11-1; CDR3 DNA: TGTGCCAGCAGCTTAACTTCGGATCACAATGAGCAGTTCTTC; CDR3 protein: CASSLTSDHNEQFF
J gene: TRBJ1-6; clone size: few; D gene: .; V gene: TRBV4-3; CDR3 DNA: TGCGCCAGCAGCCAAGTTTTTCATAATTCACCCCCCCACTTT; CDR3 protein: CASSQVFHNSPPHF
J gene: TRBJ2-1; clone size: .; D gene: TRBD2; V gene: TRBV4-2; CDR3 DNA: TGTGCCAGCAGCGGCGGACTAGCGGGAGGATATGAGCAGTTCTTC; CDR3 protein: CASSGGLAGGYEQFF
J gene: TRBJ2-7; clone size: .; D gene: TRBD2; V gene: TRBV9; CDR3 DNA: TGTGCCAGCAGCGTCGCTAGCGGGAGGACGTTCGAGCAGTACTTC; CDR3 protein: CASSVASGRTFEQYF